This T cell receptor beta chain was sequenced for a study of shared clonotypes between healthy human individuals. Terminally differentiated effector memory CD45RA+ cells were left out of the naive CD8 fraction, which was CD45RO-negative and positively selected for CCR7. Germline-derived CDR1 and CDR2 are MNHEY and SMNVEV (reference sequence). CDR3 length: 15 amino acids. The J segment lost 1 base and the V segment lost 1 base, leaving 3 bases of the junction unmatched. The test was conducted at deep level. The assay was immunoSEQ multiplex PCR, and TCRdb's table has in-frame clones only and misses some. The sample lists some 580,000 clones; roughly 98% were seen once. Whole-study results and caveats: Larger estimated richness was generally recorded for naive subsets relative to memory subsets.

As for this clone: Its cognate antigen is unknown. In the same sample, other DNA sequences code for this CDR3.

The TCR comes from a young man in good health. This chain links TRBV27 with TRBJ2-7, with 8 nucleotides matching TRBD1. The sequenced sample was naive CD8+ T cells sorted from blood. CDR3 DNA sequence: TGTGCCAGCAGTTTATTGGGGGACAGGTCCTACGAGCAGTACTTC. This encodes CASSLLGDRSYEQYF.